This T cell receptor beta chain was identified during a study of neoadjuvant anti-PD-1 for oral cavity cancer. Overall study context: Patients without progression received a fourth nivolumab dose around day 43, then surgical resection on days 50-56. General study results and limits: TCR analyses covered only a few patients per response group. Higher pretreatment Treg/Th17 ratios tracked higher pretreatment blood clonality.

Time point denoted: after neoadjuvant nivolumab, at surgical resection. Germline V lookup: CDR1 SGHRS, CDR2 YFSETQ. The CDR3 contains 17 residues. Unmatched junction bases numbered 11, after V lost 0 bases and J lost 4 bases. About this clone: What it recognizes is unknown.

Blood libraries mostly used around 0.45 ug genomic DNA, six replicates each. Only in-frame clones appear in the TCRdb table, and some are missing; sequencing was by immunoSEQ multiplex PCR. The table lists more than 25,000 clones, 70% to 80% of them singletons. The sample consisted of PBMCs, taken after nivolumab (anti-PD-1) treatment. The receptor's source is a person aged 40 to 85 with oral cavity squamous cell carcinoma. This chain connects TRBV5-1 to TRBJ1-1; 8 bases match TRBD1. CDR3 sequence reads: CASSLGTGRELITEAFF. The DNA for the CDR3 is TGCGCCAGCAGCTTGGGGACAGGGAGGGAGCTAATCACTGAAGCTTTCTTT.